This passage covers 24 T cell receptor beta chains from one sample sequenced in a study of T cell repertoires in cytomegalovirus infection. No antigen is known for these receptors. TCRdb redid the calling of the reads with MiXCR, one entry per CDR3 protein. This table holds roughly 990,000 distinct CDR3 sequences, less than 40% found once. Material: cultured CD8+ T cells from PBMCs, obtained from culture after CMV antigen stimulation. The receptors shown here come from a human donor in good health (CMV status not recorded). Some clones in this sample may be carry-over from other donors' samples.

The chain has TRBV5-1 and TRBJ2-1; 7 bases are shared with TRBD2. This CDR3 is built from 13 residues. V was clipped by 4 bases and J by 8 bases; unmatched bases: 6. CDR1 is SGHRS and CDR2 is YFSETQ in the germline V gene. Here the CDR3 DNA reads TGCGCCAGCAGCCCGGGAGGAGAGGATGAGCAGTTCTTC. This encodes CASSPGGEDEQFF.

This clonotype has a handful of counts. The rearrangement links TRBV7-9 to TRBJ1-4; D remains ambiguous. V was pared by 0 bases and J by 3 bases, with 11 bases between. This CDR3 has 16 amino acids. Germline values: CDR1 SEHNR, CDR2 FQNEAQ (reference sequence). This CDR3 is CASSLAGRGANEKLFF. In nucleotides, the CDR3 is TGTGCCAGCAGCTTAGCGGGCCGCGGGGCTAATGAAAAACTGTTTTTT.

There are a few counts of this clonotype. The rearrangement joins TRBV6-5 to TRBJ1-5, with 7 nucleotides matching TRBD1. With V trimmed by 6 bases and J by 1 base, 3 bases remained unmatched. CDR1 and CDR2 (germline): MNHEY, SVGAGI. This CDR3 region has 14 residues. CDR3 sequence: CASRAGQSNQPQHF. The DNA for the CDR3 is TGTGCCAGCAGGGCGGGACAGAGCAATCAGCCCCAGCATTTT.

This clonotype turned up a few times. The chain carries TRBV9 and TRBJ2-3; TRBD1 aligns across 10 bases. Germline V gene lookup returns CDR1 SGDLS and CDR2 YYNGEE. The junction had 7 bases not matched to a gene; V was cut back by 3 bases and J by 0 bases. The length of the CDR3 is 17 residues. The CDR3 DNA follows: TGTGCCAGCAGCGATGGGACAGGGGATACTAGCACAGATACGCAGTATTTT. This codes for CASSDGTGDTSTDTQYF.

The gene calls are TRBV12-5 and TRBJ1-4; perhaps TRBD1 as D (5 bases). Trimming removed 3 bases at V and 5 bases at J, with 10 bases between. Germline CDR1 LGHNT, CDR2 FRNRAP. CDR3 length equals 14 residues. The CDR3 loop is CASGFGTLNEKLFF. The CDR3 coding sequence is TGTGCTAGTGGTTTTGGGACGCTGAATGAAAAACTGTTTTTT.

A word on this clonotype: The junction departs from germline at one end; a sequencing error may be responsible. The CDR3 loop reads CAISESDRPLGTEAFF. The CDR3 coding sequence is TGTGCCATCAGCGAGTCAGACAGGCCCCTAGGAACTGAAGCTTTCTTT. The rearrangement uses TRBV10-3 and TRBJ1-1, with a weak D call TRBD1 (6 bases). The germline CDR1 and CDR2 sequences are ENHRY and SYGVKD. CDR3 size: 16 residues.

The chain is built from TRBV15 and TRBJ2-3, with D perhaps matching TRBD1 (6 bases). Trimming removed 5 bases at V and 1 base at J, with 16 bases between. This CDR3 has 16 residues. Germline V gives CDR1 LNHNV, CDR2 YYDKDF (reference sequence). Here the CDR3 DNA reads TGTGCCACCAGCCCAGGGGTGGTGCGGGGCACAGATACGCAGTATTTT. This codes for CATSPGVVRGTDTQYF. Full variable domain (remainder filled in from reference TRBV15 and TRBJ2-3): DAMVIQNPRYQVTQFGKPVTLSCSQTLNHNVMYWYQQKSSQAPKLLFHYYDKDFNNEADTPDNFQSRRPNTSFCFLDIRSPGLGDTAMYLCATSPGVVRGTDTQYFGPGTRLTVL.

The chain employs TRBV5-3 and TRBJ2-1; 11 bases fit TRBD2. TRBV5-3 is annotated as an ORF whose role is uncertain. The V and J ends lost 8 bases and 8 bases, in that order; junction bases with no gene match: 12. This CDR3 comprises 15 residues. DNA for the CDR3: TGTGCCAGCAACTTAGCGGGGGGGGGACCGGATGAGCAGTTCTTC. Translation: CASNLAGGGPDEQFF.

The gene calls are TRBV4-1 and TRBJ2-1, with no clear D. Trimming took off 0 bases at V and 5 bases at J, with 8 bases between the two ends. Germline V gives CDR1 MGHRA, CDR2 YSYEKL. The CDR3 is made up of 14 amino acids. CDR3 sequence (DNA): TGCGCCAGCAGCCAAGATAGGCAGGACAATGAGCAGTTCTTC. This codes for CASSQDRQDNEQFF.

This chain links TRBV12-3 or TRBV12-4 with TRBJ2-3; 7 bases are a match to TRBD2. The V and J ends lost 1 base and 4 bases, in that order; junction bases with no gene match: 5. CDR3 length: 15 amino acids. The DNA of the CDR3 is TGTGCCAGCAGTTTAGGGACTAGTTTTCCAGATACGCAGTATTTT. This gives the protein CASSLGTSFPDTQYF.

V gene TRBV6-2 or TRBV6-3 combines with J gene TRBJ1-1, with 7 bases aligning to TRBD1. This CDR3 spans 15 amino acids. V shed 3 bases, J shed 7 bases, and the junction held 11 bases outside the gene matches. The germline CDR1 and CDR2 sequences are MNHEY and SVGEGT. The CDR3, as DNA: TGTGCCAGCAGTTATATCCCGGGACAGCGGGATGAAGCTTTCTTT. Protein sequence: CASSYIPGQRDEAFF.

This clonotype was recorded a few times. This chain joins TRBV7-9 and TRBJ1-6, with D uncertain. CDR1 and CDR2 from the germline V gene are SEHNR and FQNEAQ (reference sequence). This CDR3 is built from 14 residues. Between the trimmed V and J ends, which lost 4 bases and 3 bases, there was a span of 7 bases. In nucleotides, the CDR3 is TGTGCCAGCAGCTACACGGGCTATAATTCACCCCTCCACTTT. Its protein is CASSYTGYNSPLHF.

The chain uses TRBV20-1 and TRBJ1-4; TRBD1 is a possible D gene (5 bases). Germline values: CDR1 DFQATT, CDR2 SNEGSKA (reference sequence). The CDR3 sequence is 14 residues long. Trimming took 6 bases from V and 14 from J, leaving 25 bases between them. The CDR3 here is CSARQGAIAETLFF. CDR3 nucleotides: TGCAGTGCACGGCAAGGGGCGATTGCGGAAACGCTGTTTTTT.

The gene calls are TRBV6-5 and TRBJ2-1, with no clear D. This CDR3 is built from 12 residues. Per germline, CDR1 MNHEY and CDR2 SVGAGI. V dropped 5 bases and J dropped 10 bases, with 12 bases sitting between them. CDR3 protein: CASSPIGIEQFF. The CDR3 region has the DNA TGTGCCAGCAGTCCAATTGGAATCGAGCAGTTCTTC.

The chain couples TRBV5-1 to TRBJ2-7; D is ambiguous. The V end was cut by 3 bases, the J end by 5 bases, with 9 bases between. The CDR3 loop spans 12 amino acids. Germline CDR1 SGHRS, CDR2 YFSETQ. The CDR3 loop reads CASSSGINEQYF. The CDR3 coding sequence is TGCGCCAGCAGCTCGGGCATCAACGAGCAGTACTTC.

V usage is TRBV2 and J usage is TRBJ2-6; TRBD1 matches 7 bases. The CDR3 is made up of 18 amino acids. Losses at the gene ends were 8 bases for V and 0 bases for J; bases not matched to a gene: 13. Germline CDR1 reads SNHLY; CDR2 reads FYNNEI. This CDR3 is CASGERRQGRSGANVLTF. CDR3 coding DNA: TGTGCCAGCGGGGAGCGACGACAGGGCCGCTCTGGGGCCAACGTCCTGACTTTC.

The V gene is TRBV14, the J gene TRBJ1-6; TRBD1 matches at 7 bases. Germline CDR1 reads SGHDN; CDR2 reads FVKESK. V shed 4 bases, J shed 12 bases, and the junction held 12 bases outside the gene matches. CDR3 length equals 15 residues. CDR3 in DNA: TGTGCCAGCAGCCTTAGACAGGGAGGAAACGGACCCCTCCACTTT. It encodes CASSLRQGGNGPLHF.

This chain links TRBV19 with TRBJ2-1; a possible D gene is TRBD2 (5 bases). The V and J ends lost 2 bases and 2 bases respectively, with 13 bases between them. This CDR3 region has 16 residues. Germline assignment: CDR1 LNHDA and CDR2 SQIVND (reference sequence). The CDR3 sequence: CASSILAGGTYNEQFF. CDR3 coding DNA: TGTGCCAGTAGTATACTCGCGGGCGGAACCTACAATGAGCAGTTCTTC.

This clonotype was detected ten times or more. The chain has TRBV7-6 and TRBJ2-5; D might be TRBD1 (6 bases). Germline CDR1 and CDR2: SGHVS and FNYEAQ. Trimming left V 2 bases short and J 2 bases short, with 9 bases between. This CDR3 contains 14 residues. CDR3 coding DNA: TGTGCCAGCAGCTTATTAGGACAGCAAGAGACCCAGTACTTC. Translating it yields CASSLLGQQETQYF.

This clonotype was detected many times. The rearrangement uses TRBV7-6 and TRBJ2-7, with a weak D call TRBD1 (5 bases). The germline V gene encodes CDR1 SGHVS and CDR2 FNYEAQ. The V gene lost 5 bases and the J gene lost 4 bases, with 21 bases spanning the gap. This CDR3 comprises 16 residues. The CDR3: CASSPRPAGALYEQYV. In DNA, the CDR3 is TGTGCCAGCAGCCCGAGGCCAGCTGGGGCCCTTTACGAGCAGTACGTC.

Only a few counts were recorded for this clonotype. The V gene is TRBV28, the J gene TRBJ1-1, with D possibly TRBD1 on 5 matching bases. The germline CDR1 and CDR2 sequences are MDHEN and SYDVKM. The CDR3 length is 15 residues. Trimming shortened V by 8 bases and J by 0 bases, and 16 bases separated the two germline ends. The CDR3 region has the DNA TGTGCCAGCGTAATAGCGGGGCTTATGAACACTGAAGCTTTCTTT. As protein: CASVIAGLMNTEAFF. The variable domain in full, completed from reference TRBV28 and TRBJ1-1, reads DVKVTQSSRYLVKRTGEKVFLECVQDMDHENMFWYRQDPGLGLRLIYFSYDVKMKEKGDIPEGYSVSREKKERFSLILESASTNQTSMYLCASVIAGLMNTEAFFGQGTRLTVV.

V and J are TRBV10-3 and TRBJ1-2, with 7 bases identical to TRBD1. The CDR3 is made up of 17 amino acids. The J segment lost 7 bases and the V segment lost 1 base, leaving 15 bases of the junction unmatched. Germline V gene lookup returns CDR1 ENHRY and CDR2 SYGVKD. The CDR3 coding sequence is TGTGCCATCAGTGAGTTCCTGGAGACAGGGCCAAGGAGTGGCTACACCTTC. Translation gives CAISEFLETGPRSGYTF.

This clonotype was counted ten times or more. Mismatch with germline at one junction end may stem from a read error. CDR3 sequence reads: CASSLGPGRNTGELFF. In DNA form, the CDR3 reads TGTGCTAGCAGCTTAGGTCCAGGGCGAAACACCGGGGAGCTGTTTTTT. The chain links TRBV7-7 to TRBJ2-2; TRBD1 is a possible D gene (5 bases). Germline V gene lookup returns CDR1 SSHAT and CDR2 FNYEAQ (reference sequence). The CDR3 sequence is 16 residues long.

This clonotype was seen more than once but under ten times. The CDR3 region is CASSPTGGHGNEQFF. CDR3 bases: TGTGCCAGCAGTCCTACGGGGGGCCATGGCAATGAGCAGTTCTTC. The rearrangement joins TRBV2 to TRBJ2-1; D may be TRBD2 (7 bases). CDR3 length: 15 residues. Germline CDR1 SNHLY, CDR2 FYNNEI. V was clipped by 5 bases and J by 6 bases, with 17 bases between them. Full variable domain (outside the CDR3, taken from reference TRBV2 and TRBJ2-1): EPEVTQTPSHQVTQMGQEVILRCVPISNHLYFYWYRQILGQKVEFLVSFYNNEISEKSEIFDDQFSVERPDGSNFTLKIRSTKLEDSAMYFCASSPTGGHGNEQFFGPGTRLTVL.